The rows below give T cell receptor beta chains drawn from one sample of a study of T-cell reconstitution after alpha-beta-depleted transplantation in children. TCRdb fed the PCR reads into MiXCR, producing one record per CDR3 protein. Of about a million distinct CDR3 sequences listed, 25% to 30% are singletons. This specimen was PBMCs, mostly from graft donor cells, taken 360 days after TCRalphabeta/CD19-depleted stem cell transplant. These receptors were collected from a boy in the first two years of life who had a stem cell transplant for SCID, so the T cells may come from the graft donor. Both conserved end residues are part of each CDR3. A D gene is named only where the DNA matches it firmly. Rows give clone size only sometimes, using once, few, many, or a class for an expanded clone.

.,.,TRBV4-1,TRBJ2-7,CASSQVFQGYEQYF,TGCGCCAGCAGCCAAGTCTTCCAGGGATACGAGCAGTACTTC
few,.,TRBV4-1,TRBJ2-1,CASSQPRAGTYNEQFF,TGCGCCAGCAGCCAACCCAGAGCGGGTACCTACAATGAGCAGTTCTTC
.,TRBD1,TRBV28,TRBJ2-5,CASSSYPGTGQETQYF,TGTGCCAGCAGTTCGTACCCCGGGACAGGGCAAGAGACCCAGTACTTC
few,.,TRBV12-3/TRBV12-4,TRBJ2-5,CASSLWGKETQYF,TGTGCCAGCAGTTTATGGGGGAAAGAGACCCAGTACTTC
few,TRBD2,TRBV28,TRBJ2-3,CASSLSLGGGLAADTQYF,TGTGCCAGCAGTTTATCTTTAGGGGGGGGACTAGCTGCAGATACGCAGTATTTT
few,TRBD1,TRBV11-2,TRBJ1-1,CASSLRDRGRLVNTEAFF,TGTGCCAGCAGCTTAAGGGACAGGGGTAGGTTGGTGAACACTGAAGCTTTCTTT
.,.,TRBV27,TRBJ2-1,CASSSGWGRKFSYNEQFF,TGTGCCAGCAGTTCGGGGTGGGGCAGAAAGTTCTCCTACAATGAGCAGTTCTTC
.,.,TRBV20-1,TRBJ2-1,CSATGRPTMREQFF,TGCAGTGCCACCGGACGACCCACAATGAGGGAGCAGTTCTTC
.,.,TRBV20-1,TRBJ2-7,CSAREQVYEQYF,TGCAGTGCTCGAGAACAGGTCTACGAGCAGTACTTC
few,.,TRBV9,TRBJ1-6,CASSVGGGSYNSPLHF,TGTGCCAGCAGCGTAGGAGGTGGCTCCTATAATTCACCCCTCCACTTT
few,TRBD1,TRBV5-1,TRBJ2-7,CASRDREEGEQYF,TGCGCCAGCAGGGACAGGGAAGAGGGCGAGCAGTACTTC
few,.,TRBV20-1,TRBJ1-5,CSAKIGVNQPQHF,TGCAGTGCTAAAATCGGGGTCAATCAGCCCCAGCATTTT
few,.,TRBV5-1,TRBJ2-1,CASSLDRPRRADNEQFF,TGCGCCAGCAGCTTGGATAGGCCCAGGCGGGCCGACAATGAGCAGTTCTTC
.,.,TRBV28,TRBJ2-3,CASTGGLDTQYF,TGTGCCAGCACCGGGGGTCTAGATACGCAGTATTTT
.,.,TRBV9,TRBJ2-7,CASSVGGTVAYEQYF,TGTGCCAGCAGCGTAGGCGGGACGGTAGCCTACGAGCAGTACTTC
.,TRBD1,TRBV28,TRBJ1-2,CASSPTDRDGYTF,TGTGCCAGCAGTCCCACCGACAGGGACGGCTACACCTTC